The sequence of this TCR beta chain was determined in a study of blood T cell repertoires in COVID-19 (dated by TCRdb to 2020 to 2022). For context, the study as a whole: Collaborator samples came from the United States, Italy and Spain and covered acute and convalescent phases of COVID-19. Where HLA class I and class II types were available, the types were taken from metadata supplied by the sample provider, not from assay-based typing. The prospective study material was composed of cDNA or gDNA derived from T cells, B-cell-depleted T cells, or PBMCs. Sample metadata almost always included a de-identified subject ID, COVID-19 status, age in years and sex. The dataset comprised deeply sampled blood TCRbeta repertoires from subjects exposed to, actively infected with, or recovered from COVID-19. Samples were obtained from the ongoing ImmuneRACE study (first 160 participants) and from 1,254 subjects provided by 6 global collaborators. The repertoires were released in a freely available public database meant as a resource for research on the immune response to SARS-CoV-2. Broader findings and caveats from the paper: The amount of clinical and demographic metadata varied by source and participant and was provided uncurated.

Another Seattle source contributed samples from volunteer blood donors who had recovered from COVID-19. Each collaborating institution followed its own protocols to collect whole blood in K2EDTA tubes. For TCRbeta analysis, collaborator samples were shipped as frozen whole blood, as isolated PBMCs, or as DNA extracted from either sample type. TCRbeta CDR3 regions were amplified from genomic DNA using the immunoSEQ Assay, a bias-controlled multiplex PCR. The study's own analysis went as follows. Within the assay, amplification of reference gene primers was used to estimate how many nucleated cells each sample contained. To quantify the absolute abundance of each unique TCRbeta CDR3 rearrangement, sequence reads were collapsed and filtered. Productive Simpson clonality was computed per sample as the square root of Simpson's diversity index over productive rearrangements. TCRdb carries this immuneACCESS record with in-frame sequences only. Its versions omit some clonotypes, under half of them owing to an unresolved V gene in the studies checked, with the rest unexplained. That table supplies the V and J calls and clone size; D and trimming were determined from the DNA. For this sample there are a few hundred thousand clones; around nine tenths appear just once. About 9.2% of the sample rests with the top ten.

The CDR3, cysteine through phenylalanine, is 16 amino acids long. Only the CDR3 region is kept as DNA, spanning 48 bases read in frame from base 1. CDR1 SGHVS and CDR2 FNYEAQ are derived from the germline V gene. After removal of 1 base from V and 2 bases from J, the junction retains 7 bases not matched to a gene. On this clone itself: Its specific antigen is unknown. Within one base of it there is no much larger clone, and no base qualities were kept.

This sequence was found in a man between 40 and 49 years old who had recovered from COVID-19. Sequences were obtained from peripheral blood. This chain joins TRBV7-6 to TRBJ2-7; TRBD2 matches 8 bases in the middle. The nucleotide sequence is given as TGTGCCAGCAGCTTAGAAGCGGGGGTAAGGGCCTACGAGCAGTACTTC. Translated, this is CASSLEAGVRAYEQYF.